The 20 T cell receptor beta chains below all came from one sample that was sequenced in a study of radiotherapy plus CTLA-4 blockade in lung cancer. The repertoire was sequenced with immunoSEQ multiplex PCR; TCRdb's copy has only in-frame clones and lacks some. The sample records some 50,000 clones, approximately 84% being singletons. The sample in question was peripheral blood, obtained from a patient treated with radiotherapy plus ipilimumab. These receptors were obtained from a human donor with non-small cell lung cancer whose response to radiotherapy plus ipilimumab could not be evaluated.

The chain uses TRBV6-1 and TRBJ1-2; 7 bases match TRBD1. CDR3 length: 13 residues. The germline V gene encodes CDR1 MNHNS and CDR2 SASEGT. V dropped 6 bases and J dropped 2; count of bases not matched to a gene: 3. The CDR3 protein is CASRQTGNYGYTF. CDR3 sequence (DNA): TGTGCCAGCAGGCAGACAGGGAACTATGGCTACACCTTC.

J is TRBJ2-1 and V is TRBV10-3; 11 bases are a match to TRBD2. Germline-derived CDR1 and CDR2 are ENHRY and SYGVKD. The V and J ends lost 2 bases and 4 bases, in that order; junction bases with no gene match: 7. This CDR3 contains 17 residues. This chain's CDR3 is CAISEPRLAGSYNEQFF. In DNA, the CDR3 is TGTGCCATCAGTGAGCCGAGACTAGCGGGGTCATACAATGAGCAGTTCTTC.

V and J are TRBV7-3 and TRBJ2-1; 7 positions agree with TRBD2. V lost 4 bases to trimming and J lost 1 base; unmatched junction nucleotides: 4. Germline CDR1 is SGHTA and CDR2 is FQGTGA. The CDR3 is 15 amino acids. CDR3 in DNA: TGTGCCAGCAGCTACGAAGCGGGATCCTACAATGAGCAGTTCTTC. It translates to CASSYEAGSYNEQFF. The complete variable domain, with remaining parts taken from reference TRBV7-3 and TRBJ2-1, reads GAGVSQTPSNKVTEKGKYVELRCDPISGHTALYWYRQSLGQGPEFLIYFQGTGAADDSGLPNDRFFAVRPEGSVSTLKIQRTERGDSAVYLCASSYEAGSYNEQFFGPGTRLTVL.

V usage is TRBV19 and J usage is TRBJ1-2; D perhaps matches TRBD1 (6 bases). Germline V CDR1 and CDR2: LNHDA, SQIVND (reference sequence). Deletions cut 7 bases from V and 3 bases from J, with 9 bases between. This CDR3 comprises 12 residues. This chain's CDR3 is CASNQGYYGYTF. The CDR3 nucleotides are TGTGCCAGTAACCAGGGGTACTATGGCTACACCTTC.

The V call is TRBV6-5, the J call TRBJ2-7; the match to TRBD1 covers 9 bases. The germline V gene has CDR1 MNHEY and CDR2 SVGAGI. This CDR3 has 15 amino acids. Trimming at V came to 2 bases and at J to 3 bases, leaving 5 bases not matched to a gene. The CDR3 DNA is TGTGCCAGCAGTTACGGGGGACAGGGAGGCTACGAGCAGTACTTC. Protein sequence: CASSYGGQGGYEQYF.

As DNA, the CDR3 is TGTGCCAGCAGCGTAGTGGCTAGCGGGAGTAATGAGCAGTTCTTC. Translating gives CASSVVASGSNEQFF. The chain uses TRBV9 and TRBJ2-1; TRBD2 matches 10 bases. V was pared by 0 bases and J by 7 bases, with 4 bases of the junction left unmatched. The CDR3 extends over 15 amino acids. Germline CDR1 is SGDLS and CDR2 is YYNGEE.

This clone was found once. The chain joins TRBV7-2 to TRBJ2-3, with D possibly being TRBD2 (5 bases). The CDR3 is 15 amino acids. CDR1 and CDR2 from the germline V gene are SGHTA and FQGNSA. The V end was cut by 2 bases, the J end by 3 bases, with 12 bases between. CDR3 in amino acids: CASSLPAGGTDTQYF. CDR3 sequence (DNA): TGTGCCAGCAGCTTACCCGCGGGTGGGACAGATACGCAGTATTTT.

The rearrangement joins TRBV4-3 to TRBJ2-4; TRBD2 is a possible D gene (6 bases). V was cut by 3 bases and J by 8 bases, with 11 bases left in between. This CDR3 is 13 amino acids long. CDR1 and CDR2 from the germline V gene are LGHNA and YSLEER. DNA of the CDR3: TGCGCCAGCAGCCAGGGTCTAGCGTACATTCAGTACTTC. Translation gives CASSQGLAYIQYF.

The chain combines TRBV4-3 with TRBJ1-5; D unresolved. The V gene's germline CDR1 is LGHNA and CDR2 YSLEER. V was shortened by 3 bases and J by 2 bases, with 5 bases between the two germline ends. The CDR3 contains 13 residues. CDR3: CASSQYGNQPQHF. CDR3 DNA: TGCGCCAGCAGCCAGTATGGCAATCAGCCCCAGCATTTT.

Concerning this clone itself: The CDR3 carries no conserved terminal phenylalanine or tryptophan, so it likely arises from a read error. The chain combines TRBV28 with TRBJ2-7, with a weak D call TRBD2 (5 bases). This CDR3 region has 13 residues. V was pared by 7 bases and J by 2 bases, with 12 bases between. The V gene's germline CDR1 is MDHEN and CDR2 SYDVKM. The CDR3 region is CASKRAVTYEQYL. In DNA form, the CDR3 reads TGTGCCAGCAAAAGAGCGGTTACCTACGAGCAGTACCTC.

This clone was found a few times. The chain has TRBV7-9 and TRBJ2-7, with 10 nucleotides matching TRBD2. V was pared by 1 base and J by 4 bases, with 7 bases of the junction left unmatched. The germline V gene has CDR1 SEHNR and CDR2 FQNEAQ (reference sequence). The CDR3 extends over 16 amino acids. Written as DNA, the CDR3 is TGTGCCAGCAGCTTAGGGATAGCGGGAGGTGTTTACGAGCAGTACTTC. Protein sequence: CASSLGIAGGVYEQYF.

The V gene is TRBV28, the J gene TRBJ2-7; 7 bases are a match to TRBD2. The germline gives CDR1 MDHEN, CDR2 SYDVKM. There are 15 residues in the CDR3. Trimming removed 6 bases from V and 1 base from J; junction bases left unmatched: 9. For the CDR3, the DNA is TGTGCCAGCAGCCCAGCGGGGAGACAGTCCTACGAGCAGTACTTC. Its protein is CASSPAGRQSYEQYF.

This clone was detected only once. The rearrangement links TRBV6-6 to TRBJ2-7, with D perhaps matching TRBD1 (6 bases). The CDR3 has 14 amino acids. With 6 bases removed from V and 0 bases from J, the gap between germline ends came to 12 bases. CDR1 is MNHNY and CDR2 is SVGAGI in the germline V gene (reference sequence). In nucleotides, the CDR3 is TGTGCCAGCAGGGGACAATTAAGCTCCTACGAGCAGTACTTC. It encodes CASRGQLSSYEQYF.

The chain joins TRBV5-1 to TRBJ1-3, with a possible D match to TRBD1 (6 bases). CDR3 length: 15 residues. CDR1 SGHRS and CDR2 YFSETQ come from the germline V gene. The germline V and J ends were trimmed by 0 bases and 0 bases, with 7 bases remaining between them. CDR3 in DNA: TGCGCCAGCAGCTTGGAGACAGGCTCTGGAAACACCATATATTTT. Its translation is CASSLETGSGNTIYF.

This clone was seen a few times. The J gene is TRBJ2-3, the V gene TRBV11-2; 9 bases agree with TRBD2. Germline lookup yields CDR1 SGHAT and CDR2 FQNNGV. V dropped 2 bases and J dropped 4; count of bases not matched to a gene: 7. This CDR3 contains 16 residues. As DNA, the CDR3 is TGTGCCAGCAGCTTACGGGTAGCGGGAGACCCAGATACGCAGTATTTT. Amino acids: CASSLRVAGDPDTQYF.

The sample holds a few counts of this clone. The rearrangement links TRBV5-4 to TRBJ2-1, with 7 bases lining up with TRBD2. Losses at the gene ends were 4 bases for V and 5 bases for J; bases not matched to a gene: 9. Germline V gene data show CDR1 as SGHNT and CDR2 as YYREEE (reference sequence). The CDR3 consists of 15 residues. As DNA, the CDR3 is TGTGCCAGCAGCGCCAGGCAGGGAGGGAACAATGAGCAGTTCTTC. The encoded protein is CASSARQGGNNEQFF. Full variable domain (rest looked up from reference TRBV5-4 and TRBJ2-1): ETGVTQSPTHLIKTRGQQVTLRCSSQSGHNTVSWYQQALGQGPQFIFQYYREEENGRGNFPPRFSGLQFPNYSSELNVNALELDDSALYLCASSARQGGNNEQFFGPGTRLTVL.

In this sample, this clone turned up once. The rearrangement links TRBV5-4 to TRBJ1-3; 8 nucleotides line up with TRBD1. The CDR3 runs to 15 residues. The germline CDR1 and CDR2 sequences are SGHNT and YYREEE (reference sequence). J gave up 4 bases and V 4 bases, and 7 bases lay outside the gene matches. CDR3: CASSAGQGGGNTIYF. The CDR3 coding sequence is TGTGCCAGCAGCGCTGGACAGGGAGGAGGAAACACCATATATTTT.

The CDR3 spells CASSQSGYRNTIYF. The CDR3, as DNA: TGTGCCAGCAGCCAATCAGGGTACAGAAACACCATATATTTT. The gene calls are TRBV4-2 and TRBJ1-3; perhaps TRBD1 as D (5 bases). Trimming cost V 2 bases and J 5 bases, with 10 bases left between them. Germline V gives CDR1 LGHNA, CDR2 YNFKEQ. The CDR3 consists of 14 residues.

V usage is TRBV7-2 and J usage is TRBJ1-2; tentative D call: TRBD1 (6 bases). This CDR3 has 16 residues. In germline, CDR1 is SGHTA, CDR2 FQGNSA. Trimming removed 5 bases from V and 5 bases from J, with 21 bases in between. DNA for the CDR3: TGTGCCAGCAGCGCATCCGGTACCGGGACAACTTATGGCTACACCTTC. This translates into CASSASGTGTTYGYTF.

The chain couples TRBV30 to TRBJ2-7; D might be TRBD2 (6 bases). The germline V and J ends were trimmed by 4 bases and 2 bases, with 9 bases remaining between them. From germline, CDR1 is GTSNPN and CDR2 SVGIG (reference sequence). This CDR3 comprises 12 residues. This chain's CDR3 is CAWTRGTYEQYF. CDR3 coding DNA: TGTGCCTGGACGCGGGGTACCTACGAGCAGTACTTC.